The 6 T cell receptor beta chains in this list originate from one sample, sequenced in a study of blood T cell repertoires in COVID-19. This table comes from immunoSEQ multiplex PCR, and its TCRdb copy is limited to in-frame clones, with some not included. The table has around 170,000 clones, over 80% seen once; the top ten hold 10% to 15%. Sequenced: peripheral blood. The receptors come from a man between 65 and 85 years old who had recovered from COVID-19.

The chain is built from TRBV18 and TRBJ1-6; perhaps TRBD1 as D (5 bases). This CDR3 is 16 amino acids long. Trimming left V 3 bases short and J 0 bases short, with 9 bases between. CDR1 KGHSH and CDR2 LQKENI come from the germline V gene. The CDR3 DNA sequence: TGTGCCAGCTCACCCCAAACAGGCTCCTATAATTCACCCCTCCACTTT. Protein sequence: CASSPQTGSYNSPLHF.

V gene TRBV5-4 combines with J gene TRBJ2-6, with 8 bases fitting TRBD1. Germline lookup yields CDR1 SGHNT and CDR2 YYREEE (reference sequence). CDR3 size: 14 residues. With V trimmed by 4 bases and J by 7 bases, 4 bases remained unmatched. CDR3 region: CASSADRVANVLTF. The CDR3 nucleotides read TGTGCCAGCAGCGCGGACAGGGTCGCCAACGTCCTGACTTTC.

This clone was counted only a few times. This chain uses TRBV5-1 with TRBJ2-2; 10 bases map to TRBD2. Germline CDR1 and CDR2: SGHRS and YFSETQ. This CDR3 is built from 16 residues. V lost 5 bases, J lost 8 bases, and 12 bases stayed unmatched. CDR3 residues: CASRRSGRANPGELFF. The CDR3 nucleotides are TGCGCCAGCAGGAGGAGCGGGAGGGCCAATCCGGGGGAGCTGTTTTTT.

This clone was seen more than once but under ten times. V and J are TRBV5-1 and TRBJ2-1; possible D gene TRBD2, 6 bases. Germline V CDR1 and CDR2: SGHRS, YFSETQ. The CDR3 spans 17 residues. V lost 4 bases to trimming and J lost 0 bases, with 17 bases between them. The CDR3 bases are TGCGCCAGCAGCGGGGGAGGACTATCCCGCTCCTACAATGAGCAGTTCTTC. It codes for CASSGGGLSRSYNEQFF.

The V gene is TRBV6-5, the J gene TRBJ2-1; TRBD1 agrees at 7 bases. Trimming took 6 bases from V and 13 from J; bases not matched to a gene: 9. CDR1 is MNHEY and CDR2 is SVGAGI in the germline V gene. This CDR3 region has 12 residues. CDR3 DNA: TGTGCCAGCAGGTCACAGGGGCAGGTTCAGTTCTTC. Translating it yields CASRSQGQVQFF.

Here the CDR3 DNA reads TGTGCCAGCAGTAGCGGGAGGACGGCCTACGAGCAGTACTTC. Translation: CASSSGRTAYEQYF. The rearrangement links TRBV28 to TRBJ2-7; TRBD2 matches at 9 bases. CDR3 length: 14 amino acids. Germline V CDR1 and CDR2: MDHEN, SYDVKM. V gave up 5 bases and J gave up 2 bases; unmatched junction bases: 4.